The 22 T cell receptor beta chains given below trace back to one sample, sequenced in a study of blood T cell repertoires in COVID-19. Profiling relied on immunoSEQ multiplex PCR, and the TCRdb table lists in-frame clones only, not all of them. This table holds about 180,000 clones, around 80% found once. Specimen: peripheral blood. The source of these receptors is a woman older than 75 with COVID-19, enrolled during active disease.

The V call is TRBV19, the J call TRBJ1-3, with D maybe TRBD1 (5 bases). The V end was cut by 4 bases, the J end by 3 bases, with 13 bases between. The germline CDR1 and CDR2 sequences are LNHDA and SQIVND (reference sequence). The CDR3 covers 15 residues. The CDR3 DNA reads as TGTGCCAGTAGTACCGGGACTCTGGATGGAAACACCATATATTTT. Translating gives CASSTGTLDGNTIYF.

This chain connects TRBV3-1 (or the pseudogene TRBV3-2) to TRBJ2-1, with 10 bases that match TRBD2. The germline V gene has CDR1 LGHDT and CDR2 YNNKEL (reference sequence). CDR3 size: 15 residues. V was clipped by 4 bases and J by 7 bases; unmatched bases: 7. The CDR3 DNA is TGTGCCAGCAGCCTAGCGGGGGGACGGGGGAATGAGCAGTTCTTC. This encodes CASSLAGGRGNEQFF.

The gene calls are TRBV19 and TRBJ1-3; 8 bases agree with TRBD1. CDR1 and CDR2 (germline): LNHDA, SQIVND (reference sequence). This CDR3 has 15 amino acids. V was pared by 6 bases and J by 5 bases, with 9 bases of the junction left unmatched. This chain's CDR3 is CASSADRGNRNTIYF. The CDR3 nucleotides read TGTGCCAGTAGCGCCGACAGGGGCAACCGAAACACCATATATTTT.

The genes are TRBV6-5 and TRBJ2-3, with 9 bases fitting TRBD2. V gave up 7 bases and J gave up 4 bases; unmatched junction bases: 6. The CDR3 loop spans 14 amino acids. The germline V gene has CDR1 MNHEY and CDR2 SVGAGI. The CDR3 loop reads CASNARGGADTQYF. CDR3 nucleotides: TGTGCCAGCAACGCCCGCGGGGGGGCAGATACGCAGTATTTT.

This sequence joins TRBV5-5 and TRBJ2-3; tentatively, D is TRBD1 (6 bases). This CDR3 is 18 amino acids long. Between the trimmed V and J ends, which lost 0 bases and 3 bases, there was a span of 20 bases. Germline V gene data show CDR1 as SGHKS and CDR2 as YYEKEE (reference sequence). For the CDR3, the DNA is TGTGCCAGCAGCTTGGCCATGAGTATTGTCCAGGGGACAGATACGCAGTATTTT. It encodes CASSLAMSIVQGTDTQYF.

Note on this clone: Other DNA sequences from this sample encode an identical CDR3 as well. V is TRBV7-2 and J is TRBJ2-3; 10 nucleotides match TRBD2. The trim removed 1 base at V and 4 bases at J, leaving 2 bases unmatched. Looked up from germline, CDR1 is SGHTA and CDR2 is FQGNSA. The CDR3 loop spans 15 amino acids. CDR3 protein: CASSLGLAGADTQYF. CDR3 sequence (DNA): TGTGCCAGCAGCTTAGGTCTAGCGGGAGCAGATACGCAGTATTTT.

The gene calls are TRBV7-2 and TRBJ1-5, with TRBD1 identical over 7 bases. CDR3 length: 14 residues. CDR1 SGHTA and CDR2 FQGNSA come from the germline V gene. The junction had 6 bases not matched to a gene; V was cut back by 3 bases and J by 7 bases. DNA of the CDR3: TGTGCCAGCAGCTTGTCACAGGGGTGGCAGCCCCAGCATTTT. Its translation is CASSLSQGWQPQHF. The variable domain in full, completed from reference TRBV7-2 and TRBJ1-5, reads GAGVSQSPSNKVTEKGKDVELRCDPISGHTALYWYRQSLGQGLEFLIYFQGNSAPDKSGLPSDRFSAERTGGSVSTLTIQRTQQEDSAVYLCASSLSQGWQPQHFGDGTRLSIL.

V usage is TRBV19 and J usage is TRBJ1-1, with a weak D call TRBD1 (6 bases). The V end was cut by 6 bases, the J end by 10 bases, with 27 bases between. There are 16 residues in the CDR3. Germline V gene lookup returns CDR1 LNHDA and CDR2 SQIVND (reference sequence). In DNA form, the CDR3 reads TGTGCCAGTAGCCCACCCAAGGGGAGGGGGGTCTTGCTAGCTTTCTTT. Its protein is CASSPPKGRGVLLAFF.

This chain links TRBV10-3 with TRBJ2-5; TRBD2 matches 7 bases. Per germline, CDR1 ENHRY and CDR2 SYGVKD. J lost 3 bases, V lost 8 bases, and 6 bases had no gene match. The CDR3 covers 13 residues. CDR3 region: CAILAEPEETQYF. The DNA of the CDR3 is TGTGCCATCCTAGCGGAGCCTGAAGAGACCCAGTACTTC.

This CDR3 is CATSRVSPSSYEQYF. CDR3 DNA sequence: TGTGCCACCAGCAGAGTAAGTCCGAGCTCCTACGAGCAGTACTTC. The V and J genes are TRBV15 and TRBJ2-7, with D unclear. Looked up from germline, CDR1 is LNHNV and CDR2 is YYDKDF (reference sequence). CDR3 length: 15 residues. Trimming shortened V by 1 base and J by 0 bases, and 10 bases separated the two germline ends.

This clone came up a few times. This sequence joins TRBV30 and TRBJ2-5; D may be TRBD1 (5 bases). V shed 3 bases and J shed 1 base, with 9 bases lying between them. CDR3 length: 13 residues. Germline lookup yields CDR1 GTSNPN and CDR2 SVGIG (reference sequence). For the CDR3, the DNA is TGTGCCTGGAGACTTGGGGCCCAAGAGACCCAGTACTTC. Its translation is CAWRLGAQETQYF.

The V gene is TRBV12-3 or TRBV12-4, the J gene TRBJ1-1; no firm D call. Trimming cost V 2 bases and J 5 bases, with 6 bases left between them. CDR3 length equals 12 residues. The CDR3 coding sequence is TGTGCCAGCAGTTTAACATTGACTGAAGCTTTCTTT. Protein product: CASSLTLTEAFF.

The CDR3 bases are TGTGCCAGCAGCCCGGGACAGGGGATGAACACTGAAGCTTTCTTT. This codes for CASSPGQGMNTEAFF. This chain joins TRBV2 and TRBJ1-1; TRBD1 matches at 10 bases. V shed 6 bases and J 0 bases; nucleotides not matched to a gene: 4. Germline CDR1 SNHLY, CDR2 FYNNEI. The CDR3 runs 15 residues.

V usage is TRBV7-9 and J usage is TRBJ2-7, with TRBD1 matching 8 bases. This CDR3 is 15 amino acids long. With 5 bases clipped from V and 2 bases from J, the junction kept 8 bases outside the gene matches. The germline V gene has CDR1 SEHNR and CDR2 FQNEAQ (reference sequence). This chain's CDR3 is CASSLDRVGAYEQYF. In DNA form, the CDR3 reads TGTGCCAGCAGCCTGGACAGGGTTGGCGCCTACGAGCAGTACTTC.

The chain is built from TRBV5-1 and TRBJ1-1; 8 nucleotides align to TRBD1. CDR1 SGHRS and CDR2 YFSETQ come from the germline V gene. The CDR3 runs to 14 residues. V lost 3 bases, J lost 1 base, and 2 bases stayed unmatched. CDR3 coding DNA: TGCGCCAGCAGCTGGGACAGGCCGAACACTGAAGCTTTCTTT. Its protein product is CASSWDRPNTEAFF.

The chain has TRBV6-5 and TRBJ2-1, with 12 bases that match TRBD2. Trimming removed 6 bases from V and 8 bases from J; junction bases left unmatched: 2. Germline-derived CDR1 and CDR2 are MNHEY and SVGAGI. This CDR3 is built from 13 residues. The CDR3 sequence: CASRTSGSYEQFF. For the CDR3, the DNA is TGTGCCAGCAGGACTAGCGGGAGTTATGAGCAGTTCTTC.

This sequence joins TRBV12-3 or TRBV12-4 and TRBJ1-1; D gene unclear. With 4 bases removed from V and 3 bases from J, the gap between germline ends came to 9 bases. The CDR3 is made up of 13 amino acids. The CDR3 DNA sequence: TGTGCCAGCAGTTCCAGGCGGGACACTGAAGCTTTCTTT. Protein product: CASSSRRDTEAFF.

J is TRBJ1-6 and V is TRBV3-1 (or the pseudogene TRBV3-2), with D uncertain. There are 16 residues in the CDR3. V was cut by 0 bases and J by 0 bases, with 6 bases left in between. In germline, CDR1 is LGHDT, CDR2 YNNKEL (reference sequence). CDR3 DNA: TGTGCCAGCAGCCAAGATCGTAGCTCCTATAATTCACCCCTCCACTTT. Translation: CASSQDRSSYNSPLHF.

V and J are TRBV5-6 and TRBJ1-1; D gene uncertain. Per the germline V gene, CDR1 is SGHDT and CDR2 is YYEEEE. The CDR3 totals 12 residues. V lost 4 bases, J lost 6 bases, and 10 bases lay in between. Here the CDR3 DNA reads TGTGCCAGCAGCCGTCTCCGAGCTGAAGCTTTCTTT. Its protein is CASSRLRAEAFF.

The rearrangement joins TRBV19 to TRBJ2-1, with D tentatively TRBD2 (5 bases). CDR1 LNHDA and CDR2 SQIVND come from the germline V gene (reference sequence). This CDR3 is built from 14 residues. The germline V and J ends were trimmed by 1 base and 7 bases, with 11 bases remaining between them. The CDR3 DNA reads TGTGCCAGTAGTATAGGGGCGGGTAGGAATGAGCAGTTCTTC. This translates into CASSIGAGRNEQFF. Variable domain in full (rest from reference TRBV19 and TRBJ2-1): DGGITQSPKYLFRKEGQNVTLSCEQNLNHDAMYWYRQDPGQGLRLIYYSQIVNDFQKGDIAEGYSVSREKKESFPLTVTSAQKNPTAFYLCASSIGAGRNEQFFGPGTRLTVL.

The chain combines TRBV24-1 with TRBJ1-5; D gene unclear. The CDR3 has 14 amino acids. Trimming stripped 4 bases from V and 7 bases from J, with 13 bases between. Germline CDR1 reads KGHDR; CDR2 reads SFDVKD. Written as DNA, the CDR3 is TGTGCCACCAGTGACCCTGGGCCGGGACAGCCCCAGCATTTT. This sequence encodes CATSDPGPGQPQHF.

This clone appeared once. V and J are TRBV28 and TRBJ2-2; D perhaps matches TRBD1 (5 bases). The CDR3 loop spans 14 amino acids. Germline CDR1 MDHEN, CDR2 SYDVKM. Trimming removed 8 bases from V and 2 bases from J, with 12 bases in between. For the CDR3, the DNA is TGTGCCAGCCGAACCGGACATAACACCGGGGAGCTGTTTTTT. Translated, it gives CASRTGHNTGELFF.